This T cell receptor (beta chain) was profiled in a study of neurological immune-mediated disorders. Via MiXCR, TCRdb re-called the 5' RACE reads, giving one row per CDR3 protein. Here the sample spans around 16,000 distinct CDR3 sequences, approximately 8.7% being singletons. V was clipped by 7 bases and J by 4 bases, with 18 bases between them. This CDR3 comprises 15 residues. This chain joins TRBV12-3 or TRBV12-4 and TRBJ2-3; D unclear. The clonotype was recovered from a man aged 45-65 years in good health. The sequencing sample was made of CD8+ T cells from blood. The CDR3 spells CASTPKVSQADTQYF. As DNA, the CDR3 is TGTGCCAGCACTCCAAAGGTCTCGCAAGCAGATACGCAGTATTTT.